Described below is a single TCR beta chain sequence and its context. Assignment of participants to cohorts was predicated upon participant-reported clinical history. These data belong to a study of blood T cell repertoires in COVID-19. V gave up 5 bases and J gave up 4 bases, with 14 bases separating them. Germline V gives CDR1 LNHDA, CDR2 SQIVND (reference sequence). The CDR3 spans 14 residues. Method: immunoSEQ multiplex PCR; TCRdb's copy keeps in-frame clones and lacks some. The sample lists 400,000 or so clones, 85% to 90% seen once, with more than 0.95% in the top ten. Source material: PBMCs or T cells enriched from blood (not recorded which). This TCR derives from a man aged 30 to 39 who had recovered from COVID-19. This chain connects TRBV19 to TRBJ1-1; D gene unclear. In DNA form, the CDR3 reads TGTGCCAGTAGTTCGAGTTTGTCTGGCACTGAAGCTTTCTTT. Amino acids: CASSSSLSGTEAFF.